This TCR beta chain is drawn from a study of control samples from healthy donors and cancer patients. The CDR3 consists of 14 residues. The repertoire was sequenced with immunoSEQ multiplex PCR; TCRdb's copy has only in-frame clones and lacks some. The sample includes some 100,000 clones, 75% to 85% of them seen just once. This clone showed up just once. Sequences were obtained from blood. The chain combines TRBV21-1 with TRBJ2-5; the table's D call of TRBD2 was not tested on the DNA. TRBV21-1 is a recognized pseudogene. The receptor comes from a woman under 40 in good health. CDR3 DNA: TGTGCCAGCAGTGCAAGCGGGGTACAAGAGACCCAGTACTTC. This encodes CASSASGVQETQYF.